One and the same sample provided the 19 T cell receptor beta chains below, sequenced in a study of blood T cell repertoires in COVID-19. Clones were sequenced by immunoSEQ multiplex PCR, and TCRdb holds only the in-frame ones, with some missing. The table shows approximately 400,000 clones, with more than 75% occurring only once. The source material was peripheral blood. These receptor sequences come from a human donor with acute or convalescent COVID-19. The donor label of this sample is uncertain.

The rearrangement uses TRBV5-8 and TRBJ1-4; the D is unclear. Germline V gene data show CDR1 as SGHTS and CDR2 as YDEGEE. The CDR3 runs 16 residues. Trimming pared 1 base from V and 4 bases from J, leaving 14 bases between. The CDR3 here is CASSLTVTVGNEKLFF. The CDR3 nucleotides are TGTGCCAGCAGCTTGACAGTAACCGTCGGTAATGAAAAACTGTTTTTT.

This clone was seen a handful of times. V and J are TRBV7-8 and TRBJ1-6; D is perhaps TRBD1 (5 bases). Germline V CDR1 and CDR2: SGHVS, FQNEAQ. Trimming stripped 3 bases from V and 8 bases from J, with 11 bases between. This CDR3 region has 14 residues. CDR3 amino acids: CASSFSGRDSPLHF. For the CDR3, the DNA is TGTGCCAGCAGCTTCTCAGGGAGGGATTCACCCCTCCACTTT.

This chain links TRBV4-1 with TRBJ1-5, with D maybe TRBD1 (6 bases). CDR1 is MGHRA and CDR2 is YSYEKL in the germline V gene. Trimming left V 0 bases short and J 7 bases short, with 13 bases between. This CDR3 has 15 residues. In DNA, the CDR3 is TGCGCCAGCAGCCAAGAGCGGACAGTGAACCAGCCCCAGCATTTT. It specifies CASSQERTVNQPQHF.

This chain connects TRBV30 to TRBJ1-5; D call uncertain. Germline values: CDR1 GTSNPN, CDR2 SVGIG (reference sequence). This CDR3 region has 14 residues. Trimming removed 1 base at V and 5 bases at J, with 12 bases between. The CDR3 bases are TGTGCCTGGAGTGCCTGGCAGGACTATCAGCCCCAGCATTTT. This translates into CAWSAWQDYQPQHF.

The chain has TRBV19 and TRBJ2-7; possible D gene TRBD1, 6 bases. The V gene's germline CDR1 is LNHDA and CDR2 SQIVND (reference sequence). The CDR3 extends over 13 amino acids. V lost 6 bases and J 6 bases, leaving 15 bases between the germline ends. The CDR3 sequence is CASSPQGLGEQYF. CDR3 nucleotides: TGTGCCAGTAGCCCCCAGGGGTTGGGCGAGCAGTACTTC. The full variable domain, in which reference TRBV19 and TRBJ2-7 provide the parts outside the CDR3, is DGGITQSPKYLFRKEGQNVTLSCEQNLNHDAMYWYRQDPGQGLRLIYYSQIVNDFQKGDIAEGYSVSREKKESFPLTVTSAQKNPTAFYLCASSPQGLGEQYFGPGTRLTVT.

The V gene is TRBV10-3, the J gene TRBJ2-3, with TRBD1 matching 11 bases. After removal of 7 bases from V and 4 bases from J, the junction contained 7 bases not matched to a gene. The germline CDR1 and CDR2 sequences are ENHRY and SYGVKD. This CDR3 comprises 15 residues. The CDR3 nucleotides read TGTGCCATCAATCCCGGGACAGGGGGGGCAGATACGCAGTATTTT. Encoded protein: CAINPGTGGADTQYF.

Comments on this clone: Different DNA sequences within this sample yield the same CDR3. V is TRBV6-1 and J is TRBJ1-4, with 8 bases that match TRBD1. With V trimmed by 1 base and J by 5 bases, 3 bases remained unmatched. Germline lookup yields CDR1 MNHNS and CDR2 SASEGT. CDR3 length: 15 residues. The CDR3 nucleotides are TGTGCCAGCAGTGAAGAGGGGACAGGAAATGAAAAACTGTTTTTT. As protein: CASSEEGTGNEKLFF.

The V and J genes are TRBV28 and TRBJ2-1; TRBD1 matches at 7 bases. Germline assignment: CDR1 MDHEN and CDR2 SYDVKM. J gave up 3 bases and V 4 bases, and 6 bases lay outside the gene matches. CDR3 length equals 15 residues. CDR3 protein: CASSSRQGYYNEQFF. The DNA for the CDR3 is TGTGCCAGCAGTTCCCGACAGGGCTACTACAATGAGCAGTTCTTC.

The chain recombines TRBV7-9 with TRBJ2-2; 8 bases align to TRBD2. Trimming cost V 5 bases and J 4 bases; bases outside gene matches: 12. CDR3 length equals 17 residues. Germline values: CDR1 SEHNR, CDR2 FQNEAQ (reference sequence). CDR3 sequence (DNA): TGTGCCAGCAGCACCGGGGGGGCCGGGGGAGTCACCGGGGAGCTGTTTTTT. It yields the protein CASSTGGAGGVTGELFF.

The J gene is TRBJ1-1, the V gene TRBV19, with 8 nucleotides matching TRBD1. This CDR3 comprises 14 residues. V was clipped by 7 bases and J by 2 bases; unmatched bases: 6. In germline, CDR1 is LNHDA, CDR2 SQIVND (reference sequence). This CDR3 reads CASTRGQLNTEAFF. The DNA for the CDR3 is TGTGCCAGTACCAGGGGGCAGCTTAACACTGAAGCTTTCTTT.

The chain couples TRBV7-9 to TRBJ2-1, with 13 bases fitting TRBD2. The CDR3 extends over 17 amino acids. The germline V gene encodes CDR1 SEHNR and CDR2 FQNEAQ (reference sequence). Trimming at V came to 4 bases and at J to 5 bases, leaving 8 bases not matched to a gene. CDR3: CASSSDGLAGEDNEQFF. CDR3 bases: TGTGCCAGCAGCTCGGACGGACTAGCGGGGGAGGACAATGAGCAGTTCTTC.

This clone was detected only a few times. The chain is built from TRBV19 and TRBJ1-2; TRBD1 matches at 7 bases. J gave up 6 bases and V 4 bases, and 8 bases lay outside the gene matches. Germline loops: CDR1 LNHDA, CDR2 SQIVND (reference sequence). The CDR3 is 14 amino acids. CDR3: CASSTFGQADGYTF. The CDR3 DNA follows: TGTGCCAGTAGTACGTTCGGACAGGCGGATGGCTACACCTTC.

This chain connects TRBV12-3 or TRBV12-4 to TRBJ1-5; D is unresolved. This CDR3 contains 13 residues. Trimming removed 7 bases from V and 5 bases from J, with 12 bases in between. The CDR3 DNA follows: TGTGCCAGCACCCTGACTGAAGATCAGCCCCAGCATTTT. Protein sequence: CASTLTEDQPQHF.

The CDR3 here is CASSGGQGHYGYTF. CDR3 coding DNA: TGTGCCAGCAGTGGAGGACAGGGGCACTATGGCTACACCTTC. V gene TRBV28 combines with J gene TRBJ1-2, with 9 nucleotides matching TRBD1. V gave up 5 bases and J gave up 3 bases; unmatched junction bases: 4. Germline CDR1 reads MDHEN; CDR2 reads SYDVKM. This CDR3 contains 14 residues.

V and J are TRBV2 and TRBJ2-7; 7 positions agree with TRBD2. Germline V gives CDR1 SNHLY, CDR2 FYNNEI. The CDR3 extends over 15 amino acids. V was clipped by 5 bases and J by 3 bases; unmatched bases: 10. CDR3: CASSQREGTFYEQYF. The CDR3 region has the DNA TGTGCCAGCAGTCAGCGGGAAGGAACGTTCTACGAGCAGTACTTC.

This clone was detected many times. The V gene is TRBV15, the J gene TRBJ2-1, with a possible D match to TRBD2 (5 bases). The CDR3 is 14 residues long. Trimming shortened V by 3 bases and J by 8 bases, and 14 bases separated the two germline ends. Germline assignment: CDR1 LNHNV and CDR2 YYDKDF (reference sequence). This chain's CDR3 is CATSRGTGSDEQFF. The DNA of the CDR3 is TGTGCCACCAGCAGGGGTACGGGGTCGGATGAGCAGTTCTTC.

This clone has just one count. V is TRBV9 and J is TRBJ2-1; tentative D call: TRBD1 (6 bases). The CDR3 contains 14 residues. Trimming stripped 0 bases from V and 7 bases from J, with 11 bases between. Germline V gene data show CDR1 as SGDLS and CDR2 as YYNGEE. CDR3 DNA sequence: TGTGCCAGCAGCGTAGGTTACAGGGCGAATGAGCAGTTCTTC. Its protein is CASSVGYRANEQFF.

CDR3: CASSLAGYISSYNEQFF. CDR3 coding DNA: TGTGCCAGTAGTCTAGCGGGATATATCAGCTCCTACAATGAGCAGTTCTTC. V usage is TRBV19 and J usage is TRBJ2-1; 9 bases are shared with TRBD2. The J segment lost 0 bases and the V segment lost 5 bases, leaving 8 bases of the junction unmatched. Germline assignment: CDR1 LNHDA and CDR2 SQIVND (reference sequence). This CDR3 comprises 17 residues. Based on the CDR3 plus reference TRBV19 and TRBJ2-1, the full variable domain is DGGITQSPKYLFRKEGQNVTLSCEQNLNHDAMYWYRQDPGQGLRLIYYSQIVNDFQKGDIAEGYSVSREKKESFPLTVTSAQKNPTAFYLCASSLAGYISSYNEQFFGPGTRLTVL.

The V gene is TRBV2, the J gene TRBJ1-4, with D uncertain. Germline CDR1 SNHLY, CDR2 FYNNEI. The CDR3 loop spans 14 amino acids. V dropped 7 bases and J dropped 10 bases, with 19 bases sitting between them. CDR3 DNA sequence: TGTGCCAGCACATCTTGGACTTATCAAGGAAAACTGTTTTTT. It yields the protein CASTSWTYQGKLFF.